This T cell receptor beta chain was recorded in a study of cytomegalovirus exposure and HLA in healthy donors. In the study overall: An early data release held 80 million or so unique TCRs from HLA-typed donors. Overall study results and limits: Several top significant clusters appeared, in a later analysis, to be linked to common viral pathogens.

About this clone: What it recognizes is unknown.

The CDR3 covers 15 residues. J lost 9 bases, V lost 2 bases, and 6 bases had no gene match. The germline V gene has CDR1 SEHNR and CDR2 FQNEAQ (reference sequence). Vbeta (60) and Jbeta (13) primers were used in the PCR. Measured with immunoSEQ multiplex PCR; TCRdb has only the in-frame clones, and not every one. This sample carries tens of thousands of clones, with 3% to 4% going to the ten biggest clones. The chain combines TRBV7-9 with TRBJ2-1; 11 bases are a match to TRBD2. This receptor was taken from a man younger than 30 in good health and CMV-seropositive. Sequencing was done on a sample of PBMCs. CDR3: CASSLTGLAVGEQFF. CDR3 sequence (DNA): TGTGCCAGCAGCTTAACGGGACTAGCGGTTGGTGAGCAGTTCTTC.